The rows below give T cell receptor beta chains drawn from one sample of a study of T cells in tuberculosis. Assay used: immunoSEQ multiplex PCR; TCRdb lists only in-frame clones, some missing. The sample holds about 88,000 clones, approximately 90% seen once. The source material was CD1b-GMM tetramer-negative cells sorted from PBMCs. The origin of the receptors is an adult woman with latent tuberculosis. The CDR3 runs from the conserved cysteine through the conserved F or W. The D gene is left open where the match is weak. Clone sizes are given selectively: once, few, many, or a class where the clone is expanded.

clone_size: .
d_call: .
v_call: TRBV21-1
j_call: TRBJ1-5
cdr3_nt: TGTGCCAGCAGCACCTTGGGGACAGGCCTACGCAATCAGCCCCAGCATTTT
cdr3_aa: CASSTLGTGLRNQPQHF

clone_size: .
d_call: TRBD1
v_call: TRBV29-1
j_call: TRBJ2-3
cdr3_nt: TGCAGCGTTTTGGACAGGGTTAGGTCAGATACGCAGTATTTT
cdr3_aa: CSVLDRVRSDTQYF

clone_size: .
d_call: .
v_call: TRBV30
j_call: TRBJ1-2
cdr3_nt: TGTGCCTGGAGTGTATCCGGGATCTATGGCTACACCTTC
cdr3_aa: CAWSVSGIYGYTF

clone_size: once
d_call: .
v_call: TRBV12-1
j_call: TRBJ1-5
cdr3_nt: TGTGCCAGCAGCCCTGAGAGGGGGCGATGCCAGCCCCAGCATTTT
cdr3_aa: CASSPERGRCQPQHF

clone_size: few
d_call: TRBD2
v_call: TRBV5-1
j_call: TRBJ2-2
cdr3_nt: TGCGCCAGCAGGTCCGGCGGGAGTGACACCGGGGAGCTGTTTTTT
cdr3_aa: CASRSGGSDTGELFF

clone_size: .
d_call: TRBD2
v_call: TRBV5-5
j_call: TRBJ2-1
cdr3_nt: TGTGCCAGCAGCGCGGGACTAGACCCCTACAATGAGCAGTTCTTC
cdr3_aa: CASSAGLDPYNEQFF

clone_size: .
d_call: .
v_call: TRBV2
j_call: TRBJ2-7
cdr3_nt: TGTGCCAGCTGTCCTACCATCTCCTACGAGCAGTACTTC
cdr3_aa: CASCPTISYEQYF

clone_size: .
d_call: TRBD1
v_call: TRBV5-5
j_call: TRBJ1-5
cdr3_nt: TGTGCCAGCAGCTTGGATGTGACAGGGGGCAATCAGCCCCAGCATTTT
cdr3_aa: CASSLDVTGGNQPQHF

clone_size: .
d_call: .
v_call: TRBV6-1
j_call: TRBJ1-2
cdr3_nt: TGTGCCAGCAGAGCAGGGGCCCAGGGCTACACCTTC
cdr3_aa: CASRAGAQGYTF

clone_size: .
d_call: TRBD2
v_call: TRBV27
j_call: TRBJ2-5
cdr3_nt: TGTGCCAGCAGTTTAACCGGGACTAGCGGGTTCAAGCAAGAGACCCAGTACTTC
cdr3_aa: CASSLTGTSGFKQETQYF

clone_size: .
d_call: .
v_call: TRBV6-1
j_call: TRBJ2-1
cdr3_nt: TGTGCCAGCATGGCCGGGGACAATGAGCAGTTCTTC
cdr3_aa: CASMAGDNEQFF

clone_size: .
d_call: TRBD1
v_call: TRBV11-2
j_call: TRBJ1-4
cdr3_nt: TGTGCCAGCAGACCCAGGACAGGGGCAGCTAATGAAAAACTGTTTTTT
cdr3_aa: CASRPRTGAANEKLFF

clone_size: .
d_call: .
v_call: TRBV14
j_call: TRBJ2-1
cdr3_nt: TGTGCCAGCAGCCAAGAAGGGGTTGGGCTATTCCCTGAGCAGTTCTTC
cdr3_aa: CASSQEGVGLFPEQFF

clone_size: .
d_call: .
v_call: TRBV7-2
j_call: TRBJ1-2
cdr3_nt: TGTGCCAGCAGCCTAACCTTCTCCGCCCGAAGACAGTTCTTCTGGGGCTACACCTTC
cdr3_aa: CASSLTFSARRQFFWGYTF

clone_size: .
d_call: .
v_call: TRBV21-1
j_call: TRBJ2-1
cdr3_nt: TGTGCCAGCACCCTTGGGGAGGGGGATCCCCACAATGAGCAGTTCTTC
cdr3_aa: CASTLGEGDPHNEQFF

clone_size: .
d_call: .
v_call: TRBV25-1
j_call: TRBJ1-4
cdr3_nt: TGTGCCAGCAGTGGGGCAGATGAAAAACTGTTTTTT
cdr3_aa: CASSGADEKLFF

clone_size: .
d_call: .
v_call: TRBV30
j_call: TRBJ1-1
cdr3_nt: TGTGCCTGGACCCTACGGACTGATGGCACTGAAGCTTTCTTT
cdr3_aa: CAWTLRTDGTEAFF

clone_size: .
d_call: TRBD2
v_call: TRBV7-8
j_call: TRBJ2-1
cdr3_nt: TGTGCCAGCAGCTTTGCGGCGGGACTAGCGGGGGCTTGGAATGAGCAGTTCTTC
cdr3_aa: CASSFAAGLAGAWNEQFF

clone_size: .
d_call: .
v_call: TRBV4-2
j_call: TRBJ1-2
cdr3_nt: TGTGCCAGCAGCCAAAAACGGGGGGTGAATGGCTACACCTTC
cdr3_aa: CASSQKRGVNGYTF

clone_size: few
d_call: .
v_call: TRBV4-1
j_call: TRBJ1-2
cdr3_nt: TGCGCCAGCAGCCAAGTGGGGGCAGATGGCTACACCTTC
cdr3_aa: CASSQVGADGYTF

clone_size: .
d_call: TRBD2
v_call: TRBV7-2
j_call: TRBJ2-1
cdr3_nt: TGTGCCAGCAGCTTGGATCTAGCGGGGGACAATGAGCAGTTCTTC
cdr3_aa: CASSLDLAGDNEQFF